The 18 T cell receptor beta chains below were found in one sample sequenced in a study of blood T cell repertoires in COVID-19. This table comes from immunoSEQ multiplex PCR, and its TCRdb copy is limited to in-frame clones, with some not included. The table has approximately 200,000 clones, around 86% seen once. Sequencing was done on a sample of peripheral blood. These receptors all come from a man aged 50 to 60 with acute or convalescent COVID-19.

The chain links TRBV30 to TRBJ1-4; 8 nucleotides align to TRBD1. The CDR3 covers 13 residues. The junction had 9 bases not matched to a gene; V was cut back by 5 bases and J by 10 bases. The V gene's germline CDR1 is GTSNPN and CDR2 SVGIG (reference sequence). The CDR3 nucleotides read TGTGCCTGGGCCCAGGGGGCGCAAGGAAAACTGTTTTTT. Translating gives CAWAQGAQGKLFF. Together with reference TRBV30 and TRBJ1-4, the CDR3 gives the full variable domain: SQTIHQWPATLVQPVGSPLSLECTVEGTSNPNLYWYRQAAGRGLQLLFYSVGIGQISSEVPQNLSASRPQDRQFILSSKKLLLSDSGFYLCAWAQGAQGKLFFGSGTQLSVL.

The CDR3, as DNA: TGTGCCAGCAGCTTTGAGGTGATCTCGGAGCAGTTCTTC. This codes for CASSFEVISEQFF. The chain is built from TRBV7-9 and TRBJ2-1; D is ambiguous. With 3 bases removed from V and 10 bases from J, the gap between germline ends came to 13 bases. Germline values: CDR1 SEHNR, CDR2 FQNEAQ (reference sequence). The CDR3 spans 13 residues.

V is TRBV29-1 and J is TRBJ2-1; D perhaps matches TRBD1 (5 bases). Deletions cut 7 bases from V and 0 bases from J, with 10 bases between. Germline lookup yields CDR1 SQVTM and CDR2 ANQGSEA. The CDR3 spans 13 residues. The chain's CDR3 is CSGGLSSYNEQFF. CDR3 in DNA: TGCAGCGGGGGCTTGAGCTCCTACAATGAGCAGTTCTTC.

This clone was seen once. The gene calls are TRBV7-9 and TRBJ1-2; perhaps TRBD1 as D (5 bases). Germline V CDR1 and CDR2: SEHNR, FQNEAQ (reference sequence). The CDR3 spans 13 residues. The ends were cut back, 4 bases at V and 8 bases at J, with 14 bases in the middle. The CDR3 sequence is CASSWRDHRGYTF. For the CDR3, the DNA is TGTGCCAGCAGCTGGCGCGACCACAGGGGCTACACCTTC.

V and J are TRBV2 and TRBJ1-5; D gene ambiguous. V was clipped by 1 base and J by 0 bases, with 16 bases between them. This CDR3 has 18 residues. In germline, CDR1 is SNHLY, CDR2 FYNNEI. CDR3 sequence: CASSEGPHSDISNQPQHF. The CDR3 nucleotides are TGTGCCAGCAGTGAAGGCCCCCACAGTGACATTAGCAATCAGCCCCAGCATTTT. Supplemented by reference TRBV2 and TRBJ1-5, the full variable domain reads EPEVTQTPSHQVTQMGQEVILRCVPISNHLYFYWYRQILGQKVEFLVSFYNNEISEKSEIFDDQFSVERPDGSNFTLKIRSTKLEDSAMYFCASSEGPHSDISNQPQHFGDGTRLSIL.

V gene TRBV10-2 combines with J gene TRBJ1-2; possibly TRBD1 for D (5 bases). Germline CDR1 and CDR2: WSHSY and SAAADI. V gave up 5 bases and J gave up 7 bases, with 11 bases separating them. The CDR3 length is 12 residues. CDR3: CASSLTGPGYTF. The CDR3 DNA follows: TGCGCCAGCAGTCTCACAGGTCCTGGCTACACCTTC.

The gene calls are TRBV30 and TRBJ1-5, with D hard to call. Trimming took 1 base from V and 3 from J, leaving 7 bases between them. Germline lookup yields CDR1 GTSNPN and CDR2 SVGIG (reference sequence). CDR3 length: 13 residues. The CDR3: CAWSARLNQPQHF. The CDR3 bases are TGTGCCTGGAGTGCCAGGCTCAATCAGCCCCAGCATTTT.

The chain combines TRBV6-5 with TRBJ2-4; 7 positions agree with TRBD1. This CDR3 spans 15 amino acids. Looked up from germline, CDR1 is MNHEY and CDR2 is SVGAGI. V was pared by 5 bases and J by 0 bases, with 4 bases of the junction left unmatched. This CDR3 reads CASSPGGIAKNIQYF. In DNA form, the CDR3 reads TGTGCCAGCAGTCCAGGGGGAATAGCCAAAAACATTCAGTACTTC.

The V gene is TRBV10-1, the J gene TRBJ2-1, with 7 bases lining up with TRBD1. Germline V lookup: CDR1 WNHNN, CDR2 SYGVQD (reference sequence). The J segment lost 5 bases and the V segment lost 5 bases, leaving 12 bases of the junction unmatched. The length of the CDR3 is 16 residues. The DNA for the CDR3 is TGCGCCAGCAGTTCACATATGGCAGGGGGTAACAATGAGCAGTTCTTC. This sequence encodes CASSSHMAGGNNEQFF.

The chain recombines TRBV29-1 with TRBJ2-7, with TRBD1 matching 8 bases. The CDR3 consists of 13 residues. Unmatched junction bases numbered 9, after V lost 8 bases and J lost 3 bases. The germline V gene encodes CDR1 SQVTM and CDR2 ANQGSEA. CDR3: CSYRGQENYEQYF. Written as DNA, the CDR3 is TGCAGCTATAGGGGACAGGAGAACTACGAGCAGTACTTC.

This sequence joins TRBV18 and TRBJ2-7, with 9 bases identical to TRBD1. Losses at the gene ends were 5 bases for V and 1 base for J; bases not matched to a gene: 6. The germline V gene has CDR1 KGHSH and CDR2 LQKENI. This CDR3 region has 15 residues. CDR3 DNA sequence: TGTGCCAGCTCATCGGGACAGGGCAATTCCTACGAGCAGTACTTC. Its protein product is CASSSGQGNSYEQYF. The whole variable domain, filled in from reference TRBV18 and TRBJ2-7, reads NAGVMQNPRHLVRRRGQEARLRCSPMKGHSHVYWYRQLPEEGLKFMVYLQKENIIDESGMPKERFSAEFPKEGPSILRIQQVVRGDSAAYFCASSSGQGNSYEQYFGPGTRLTVT.

V usage is TRBV19 and J usage is TRBJ1-2; perhaps TRBD1 as D (5 bases). Trimming stripped 5 bases from V and 2 bases from J, with 15 bases between. This CDR3 is 15 amino acids long. Germline-derived CDR1 and CDR2 are LNHDA and SQIVND (reference sequence). The CDR3 coding sequence is TGTGCCAGTAGTTCCCCCCGACAGAAAAACTATGGCTACACCTTC. Protein sequence: CASSSPRQKNYGYTF.

The chain couples TRBV29-1 to TRBJ1-1, with unresolved D. The CDR3 is made up of 13 amino acids. Per the germline V gene, CDR1 is SQVTM and CDR2 is ANQGSEA. V lost 2 bases, J lost 3 bases, and 10 bases lay in between. The DNA of the CDR3 is TGCAGCGTTGAAACGAGACATTACACTGAAGCTTTCTTT. Encoded protein: CSVETRHYTEAFF.

This chain joins TRBV7-2 and TRBJ1-1, with a weak D call TRBD1 (6 bases). This CDR3 contains 15 residues. The germline V gene encodes CDR1 SGHTA and CDR2 FQGNSA. The germline V and J ends were trimmed by 3 bases and 0 bases, with 11 bases remaining between them. The CDR3 DNA reads TGTGCCAGCAGCTTTTCGACAGGCATGAACACTGAAGCTTTCTTT. This gives the protein CASSFSTGMNTEAFF.

This chain links TRBV5-1 with TRBJ2-7; 8 nucleotides align to TRBD2. J lost 0 bases, V lost 4 bases, and 6 bases had no gene match. The CDR3 is made up of 15 amino acids. From germline, CDR1 is SGHRS and CDR2 YFSETQ. This CDR3 is CASSPGRGTSYEQYF. Here the CDR3 DNA reads TGCGCCAGCAGCCCCGGGAGGGGGACCTCCTACGAGCAGTACTTC.

The chain couples TRBV4-1 to TRBJ1-4; D may be TRBD1 (6 bases). The germline gives CDR1 MGHRA, CDR2 YSYEKL. The V end was cut by 2 bases, the J end by 8 bases, with 18 bases between. The CDR3 runs to 16 residues. Written as DNA, the CDR3 is TGCGCCAGCAGCCAAACACTCGGGGGGCTGAGGGAAAAACTGTTTTTT. It encodes CASSQTLGGLREKLFF.

The chain is built from TRBV6-1 and TRBJ1-2; 10 positions match TRBD1. V dropped 3 bases and J dropped 2; count of bases not matched to a gene: 3. This CDR3 has 15 residues. CDR1 and CDR2 (germline): MNHNS, SASEGT. CDR3 residues: CASSDPGQGNYGYTF. The DNA for the CDR3 is TGTGCCAGCAGTGATCCGGGACAGGGGAACTATGGCTACACCTTC.

The chain joins TRBV24-1 to TRBJ2-2; 12 nucleotides match TRBD2. This CDR3 is built from 17 residues. With V trimmed by 6 bases and J by 3 bases, 7 bases remained unmatched. Germline CDR1 KGHDR, CDR2 SFDVKD. The CDR3 loop is CATSPASGGADTGELFF. The DNA of the CDR3 is TGTGCCACCAGTCCGGCTAGCGGGGGGGCTGACACCGGGGAGCTGTTTTTT.